This T cell receptor (beta chain) originates from a study of shared T cell receptors in the human thymus. Here immunoSEQ multiplex PCR was the method, and the copy in TCRdb shows in-frame clones only, minus some. The data show hundreds of thousands of clones, roughly 90% seen once. The ends lost 5 bases at V and 7 bases at J; junction bases unmatched: 17. The CDR3 runs 17 residues. Germline V lookup: CDR1 MNHEY, CDR2 SMNVEV (reference sequence). The same data also went into a second study, on human thymus T cells. As that study records: Thymus pieces cut out during corrective heart surgery were the tissue that was used. Repertoires from thymus and blood appeared to show biased V and J gene usage.

Sample: thymocytes. The genes are TRBV27 and TRBJ1-1; 9 bases map to TRBD1. This clonotype originated in a boy under two years old with a congenital heart defect. CDR3 in DNA: TGTGCCAGCAGTCGCAAACCTGGACAGGGGAATATGGGTGAAGCTTTCTTT. Amino acids: CASSRKPGQGNMGEAFF.